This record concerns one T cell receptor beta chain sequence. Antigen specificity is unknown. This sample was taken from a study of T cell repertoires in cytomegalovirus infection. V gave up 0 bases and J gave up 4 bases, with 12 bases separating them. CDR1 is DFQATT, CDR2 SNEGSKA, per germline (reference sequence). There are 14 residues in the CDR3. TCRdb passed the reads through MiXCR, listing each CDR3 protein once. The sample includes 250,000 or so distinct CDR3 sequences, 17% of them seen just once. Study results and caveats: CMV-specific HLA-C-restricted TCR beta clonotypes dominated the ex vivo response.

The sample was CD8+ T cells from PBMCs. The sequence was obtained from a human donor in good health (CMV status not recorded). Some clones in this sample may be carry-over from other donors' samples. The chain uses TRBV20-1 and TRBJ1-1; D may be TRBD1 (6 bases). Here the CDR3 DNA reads TGCAGTGCTAGAGAAACAGGGTTTGGCACTGAAGCTTTCTTT. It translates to CSARETGFGTEAFF.